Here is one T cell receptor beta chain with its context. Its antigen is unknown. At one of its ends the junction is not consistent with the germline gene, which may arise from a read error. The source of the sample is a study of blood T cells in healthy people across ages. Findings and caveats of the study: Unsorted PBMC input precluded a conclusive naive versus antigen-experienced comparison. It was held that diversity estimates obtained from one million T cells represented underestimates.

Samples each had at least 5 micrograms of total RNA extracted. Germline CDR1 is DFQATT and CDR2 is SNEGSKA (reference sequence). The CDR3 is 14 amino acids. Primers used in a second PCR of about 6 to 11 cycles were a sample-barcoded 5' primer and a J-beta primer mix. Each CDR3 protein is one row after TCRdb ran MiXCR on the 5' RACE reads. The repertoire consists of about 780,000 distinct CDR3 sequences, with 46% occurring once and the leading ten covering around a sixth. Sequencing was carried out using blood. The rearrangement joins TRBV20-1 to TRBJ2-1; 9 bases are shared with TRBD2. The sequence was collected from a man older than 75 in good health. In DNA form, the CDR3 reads TGCAGTGCTAATCGCGGGAGGGCAGGCAATGAGCAGCTCTTC. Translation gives CSANRGRAGNEQLF.